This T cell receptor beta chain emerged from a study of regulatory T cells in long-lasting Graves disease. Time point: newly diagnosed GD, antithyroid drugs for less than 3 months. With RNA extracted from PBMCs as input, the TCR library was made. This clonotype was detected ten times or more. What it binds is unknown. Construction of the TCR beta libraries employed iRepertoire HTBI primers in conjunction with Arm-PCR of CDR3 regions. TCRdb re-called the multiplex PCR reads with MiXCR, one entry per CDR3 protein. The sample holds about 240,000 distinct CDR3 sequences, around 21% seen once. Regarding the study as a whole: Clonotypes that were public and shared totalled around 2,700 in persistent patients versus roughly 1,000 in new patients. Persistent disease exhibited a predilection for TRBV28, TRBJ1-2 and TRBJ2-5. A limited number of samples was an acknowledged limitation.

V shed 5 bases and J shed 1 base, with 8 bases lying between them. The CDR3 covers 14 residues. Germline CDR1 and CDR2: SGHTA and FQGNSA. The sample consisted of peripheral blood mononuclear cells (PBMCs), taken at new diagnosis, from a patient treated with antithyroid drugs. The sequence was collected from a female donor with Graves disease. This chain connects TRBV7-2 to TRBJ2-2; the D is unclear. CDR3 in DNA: TGTGCCAGCAGCCTCACACGGAACACCGGGGAGCTGTTTTTT. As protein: CASSLTRNTGELFF.